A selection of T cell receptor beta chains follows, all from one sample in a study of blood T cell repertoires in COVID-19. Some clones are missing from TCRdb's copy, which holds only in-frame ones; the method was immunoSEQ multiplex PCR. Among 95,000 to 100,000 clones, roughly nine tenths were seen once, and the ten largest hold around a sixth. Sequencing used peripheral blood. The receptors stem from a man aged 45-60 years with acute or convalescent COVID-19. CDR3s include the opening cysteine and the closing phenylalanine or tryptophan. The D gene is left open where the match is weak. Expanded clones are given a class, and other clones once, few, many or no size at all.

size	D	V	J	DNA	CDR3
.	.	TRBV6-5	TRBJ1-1	TGTGCCAGCGGGTCAGGGGACACTGAAGCTTTCTTT	CASGSGDTEAFF
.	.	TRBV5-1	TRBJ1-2	TGCGCCAGCAGCTTATTCCAGACAGATGGCTACACCTTC	CASSLFQTDGYTF
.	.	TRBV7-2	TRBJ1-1	TGTGCCAGCAGCTTAGCGTTGGCCCACACTGAAGCTTTCTTT	CASSLALAHTEAFF
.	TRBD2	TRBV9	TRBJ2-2	TGTGCCAGCAGCGTTGGGCTAGCGGGGGCGAACACCGGGGAGCTGTTTTTT	CASSVGLAGANTGELFF
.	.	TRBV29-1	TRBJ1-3	TGCAGCGTTTATTCCGAGGGAGCGGCTGGAAACACCATATATTTT	CSVYSEGAAGNTIYF
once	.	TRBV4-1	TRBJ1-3	TGCGCCAGCAGCCAAATTCTCGGCTCTGGAAACACCATATATTTT	CASSQILGSGNTIYF
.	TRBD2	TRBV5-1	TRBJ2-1	TGCGCCAGCAGTCTACTAGCGGGGGGGCCGGGTGAGCAGTTCTTC	CASSLLAGGPGEQFF
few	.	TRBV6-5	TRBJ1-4	TGTGCCAGCAGTTACGGGGCAGGGCGAGGTGAAAAACTGTTTTTT	CASSYGAGRGEKLFF
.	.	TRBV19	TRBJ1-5	TGTGCCAGTAGTATCGGGGGGAGAGGGGGTAATCAGCCCCAGCATTTT	CASSIGGRGGNQPQHF
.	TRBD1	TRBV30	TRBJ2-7	TGTGCCTGGACCAAAAAAGGGACAGGGCTCTACGAGCAGTACTTC	CAWTKKGTGLYEQYF
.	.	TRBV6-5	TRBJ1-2	TGTGCCAGCAGTTACTCGAGGTGGGGCGACAATGGCTACACCTTC	CASSYSRWGDNGYTF
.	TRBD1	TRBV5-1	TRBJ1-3	TGCGCCAGCAGCTCGGATACAGGGGGGAACACCATATATTTT	CASSSDTGGNTIYF
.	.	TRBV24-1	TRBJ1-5	TGTGCCACCAGTGATCCCAAAGGGGTCGGTCAGCCCCAGCATTTT	CATSDPKGVGQPQHF
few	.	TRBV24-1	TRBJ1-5	TGTGCCACCAGTGACGGTAGCAATCAGCCCCAGCATTTT	CATSDGSNQPQHF
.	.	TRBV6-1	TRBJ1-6	TGTGCCAGCAGTGAGGTACCCGGGACTAGCCAAAGCTCCTATAATTCACCCCTCCACTTT	CASSEVPGTSQSSYNSPLHF
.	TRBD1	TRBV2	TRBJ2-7	TGTGCCAGCAGTGTAGGGACAGGGGGCGACGAGCAGTACTTC	CASSVGTGGDEQYF
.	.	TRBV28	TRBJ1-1	TGTGCCAGCAGTGCCCCAGGGTATACTGAAGCTTTCTTT	CASSAPGYTEAFF
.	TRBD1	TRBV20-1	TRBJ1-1	TGCAGTGCTAGTTGGCAGGGGGATGAAGCTTTCTTT	CSASWQGDEAFF
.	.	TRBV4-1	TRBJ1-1	TGCGCCAGCAGGTCCTTGGGGGGGAACACTGAAGCTTTCTTT	CASRSLGGNTEAFF
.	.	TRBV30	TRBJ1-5	TGTGCCTGGAACCAACAGGTAGGGGGTAAGCCCCAGCATTTT	CAWNQQVGGKPQHF
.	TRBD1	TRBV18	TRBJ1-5	TGTGCCAGCTCCCAGACACAAGGAACAGGGGCGCCCCAGCATTTT	CASSQTQGTGAPQHF
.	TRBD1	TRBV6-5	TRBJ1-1	TGTGCCAGCAGTACCGGGACAGGGGACACTGAAGCTTTCTTT	CASSTGTGDTEAFF
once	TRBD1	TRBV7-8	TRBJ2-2	TGTGCCAGCAGCCCGGGGACAGGGGACACCGGGGAGCTGTTTTTT	CASSPGTGDTGELFF
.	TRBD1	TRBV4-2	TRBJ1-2	TGTGCCAGCGGACCGACAGGGAAGAAATATGGCTACACCTTC	CASGPTGKKYGYTF
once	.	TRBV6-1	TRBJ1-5	TGTGCCAGCAGTGAGGGCAGAAATCAGCCCCAGCATTTT	CASSEGRNQPQHF
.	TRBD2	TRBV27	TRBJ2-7	TGTGCCAGCAGTTTAGGGCAGGGAGGGCTACTTTACGAGCAGTACTTC	CASSLGQGGLLYEQYF
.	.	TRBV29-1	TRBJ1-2	TGCAGCGGTCTACAGGGTATCTATGGCTACACCTTC	CSGLQGIYGYTF
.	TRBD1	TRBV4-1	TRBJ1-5	TGCGCCAGCAAGGGACAGCACCATCAGCCCCAGCATTTT	CASKGQHHQPQHF
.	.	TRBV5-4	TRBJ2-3	TGTGCCAGCAGCGGCCGGGGGAAGACAGGGACCACGCAGTATTTT	CASSGRGKTGTTQYF
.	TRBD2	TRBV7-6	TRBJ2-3	TGTGCCAGCAGCTCCGGACACGGAAACCGGGGGGGCACAGATACGCAGTATTTT	CASSSGHGNRGGTDTQYF
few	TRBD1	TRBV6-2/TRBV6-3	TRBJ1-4	TGTGCCAGCAGTTCGCCGACCCCGGGACAGGGGGAAAAACTGTTTTTT	CASSSPTPGQGEKLFF
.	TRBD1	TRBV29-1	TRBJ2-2	TGCAGCTCAAGACAGGGATTGTCCGGGGAGCTGTTTTTT	CSSRQGLSGELFF
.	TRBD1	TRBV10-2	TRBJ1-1	TGCGCCAGCGGGGGACAGTTGAACACTGAAGCTTTCTTT	CASGGQLNTEAFF
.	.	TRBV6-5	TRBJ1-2	TGTGCCAGCAGTTCGGGGGGTACTTATGGCTACACCTTC	CASSSGGTYGYTF
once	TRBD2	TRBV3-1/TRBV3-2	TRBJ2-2	TGTGCCAGCAGCTTCGGGGGGGCCTCGGAGCTGTTTTTT	CASSFGGASELFF
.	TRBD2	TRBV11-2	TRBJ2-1	TGTGCCAGCAGCCCCGGGACTAGCGGGGGACTTGAGCAGTTCTTC	CASSPGTSGGLEQFF
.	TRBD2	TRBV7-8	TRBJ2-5	TGTGCCAGCAGCCGAGGACTAGCGGAGGGGACCCAGTACTTC	CASSRGLAEGTQYF
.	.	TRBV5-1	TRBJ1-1	TGCGCCAGCAGCTTGAGGAGTTCCTGGAACACTGAAGCTTTCTTT	CASSLRSSWNTEAFF
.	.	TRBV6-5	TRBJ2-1	TGTGCCAGCAGTCTAGGGGGAACCTACAATGAGCAGTTCTTC	CASSLGGTYNEQFF
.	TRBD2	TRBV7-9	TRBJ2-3	TGTGCCAGCAGCAATCCTAGCGGGGGCGCTTTGGGCACAGATACGCAGTATTTT	CASSNPSGGALGTDTQYF
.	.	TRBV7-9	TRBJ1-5	TGTGCCAGCAGCCCAGGGAGCAATCAGCCCCAGCATTTT	CASSPGSNQPQHF
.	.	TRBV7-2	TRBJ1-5	TGTGCCAGCAGCCTATCCCCAGGGGAACAGCCCCAGCATTTT	CASSLSPGEQPQHF
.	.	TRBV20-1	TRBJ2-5	TGCAGTGCTACCCTCCCAGAGACCCAGTACTTC	CSATLPETQYF
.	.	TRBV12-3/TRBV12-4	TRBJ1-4	TGTGCCAGCAGGGCAGGGGCCACCAGAAAACTGTTTTTT	CASRAGATRKLFF
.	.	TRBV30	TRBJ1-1	TGTGCCTGGAGAGGGGCGAGAAGGGGATTCCAGAACACTGAAGCTTTCTTT	CAWRGARRGFQNTEAFF
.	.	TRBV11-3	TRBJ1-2	TGTGCCAGCAGCGTAGAACCCCAGGGTCAAGGCTACACCTTC	CASSVEPQGQGYTF
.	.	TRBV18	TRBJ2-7	TGTGCCAGCTCACCATTACTGGACAGTTACGAGCAGTACTTC	CASSPLLDSYEQYF
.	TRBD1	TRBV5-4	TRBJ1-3	TGTGCCAGCAGCCGGGACAGGAACTCTGGAAACACCATATATTTT	CASSRDRNSGNTIYF
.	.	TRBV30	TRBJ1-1	TGTGCCTGGAGCCCCCCCGCGCAGGTCCCTGACCGACATGAAGCTTTCTTT	CAWSPPAQVPDRHEAFF
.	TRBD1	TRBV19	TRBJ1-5	TGTGCCAGTAGTACCTTGGGGTCCAACAGGGGTGTAGGTCAGCCCCAGCATTTT	CASSTLGSNRGVGQPQHF
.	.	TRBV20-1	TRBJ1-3	TGCAGTGCTAGCCAGGGAAACACCATATATTTT	CSASQGNTIYF
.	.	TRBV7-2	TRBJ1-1	TGTGCCAGCAGCTTTCCCTCTCCCTTGAACACTGAAGCTTTCTTT	CASSFPSPLNTEAFF
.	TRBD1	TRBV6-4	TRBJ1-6	TGTGCCAGCAGCTCATCAGGGGGAAATAATTCACCCCTCCACTTT	CASSSSGGNNSPLHF
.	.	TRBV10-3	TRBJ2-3	TGTGCCATCAGTCCCCGTAGCACAGATACGCAGTATTTT	CAISPRSTDTQYF
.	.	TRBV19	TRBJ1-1	TGTGCCAGTAGTTTTCAGGGCGAGAACACTGAAGCTTTCTTT	CASSFQGENTEAFF
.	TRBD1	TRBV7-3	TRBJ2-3	TGTGCCAGCAGCTCCGGACAGGGGGGCGCAGATACGCAGTATTTT	CASSSGQGGADTQYF
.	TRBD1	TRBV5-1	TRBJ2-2	TGCGCCAGCAGCTTGACGACAGGGGCAAACACCGGGGAGCTGTTTTTT	CASSLTTGANTGELFF
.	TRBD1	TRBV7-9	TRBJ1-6	TGTGCCAGCAGATCGTCCGGGACAGGGAATTCACCCCTCCACTTT	CASRSSGTGNSPLHF
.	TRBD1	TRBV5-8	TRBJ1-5	TGTGCCAGCACCATGGGACAGAACAATCAGCCCCAGCATTTT	CASTMGQNNQPQHF
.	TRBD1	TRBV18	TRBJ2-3	TGTGCCAGCTCATCTGGACAGGGTAGCACAGATACGCAGTATTTT	CASSSGQGSTDTQYF